Each of the 22 T cell receptor beta chains below was sequenced from the same sample in a study of CD8 T cells in Susac syndrome. Random hexamers served to reverse transcribe about 0.5 to 1 ug RNA. TCRdb processed the immunoSEQ multiplex PCR reads anew with MiXCR; each CDR3 protein has one entry. The table shows more than 150,000 distinct CDR3 sequences, with around 95% occurring only once. The specimen sequenced was CD8+ T cells from PBMCs. The receptor source for this set is a human donor with multiple sclerosis.

V and J are TRBV5-1 and TRBJ1-2; D is ambiguous. Germline CDR1 and CDR2: SGHRS and YFSETQ. V dropped 3 bases and J dropped 7 bases, with 22 bases sitting between them. This CDR3 is 16 amino acids long. The CDR3 DNA reads TGCGCCAGCAGCTCGCTCCCCACTCAAGACCGGTTTGGCTACACCTTC. Amino acid sequence: CASSSLPTQDRFGYTF.

This clonotype was picked up one time. V is TRBV27 and J is TRBJ2-1, with D tentatively TRBD1 (6 bases). Germline CDR1 MNHEY, CDR2 SMNVEV (reference sequence). The CDR3 has 18 residues. V was pared by 6 bases and J by 1 base, with 22 bases between. This CDR3 reads CASREDLDSGVSYNEQFF. The CDR3 nucleotides are TGTGCCAGCAGGGAAGACCTGGACAGTGGGGTTTCCTACAATGAGCAGTTCTTC.

J is TRBJ1-2 and V is TRBV27; possible D gene TRBD1, 6 bases. V was shortened by 6 bases and J by 8 bases, with 10 bases between the two germline ends. The CDR3 is 11 residues long. The germline V gene encodes CDR1 MNHEY and CDR2 SMNVEV (reference sequence). The CDR3 bases are TGTGCCAGCAGACAGGGCGGGGGCTACACCTTC. Translated, it gives CASRQGGGYTF.

V gene TRBV2 combines with J gene TRBJ2-1; no clear D gene. Trimming left V 8 bases short and J 4 bases short, with 15 bases between. The CDR3 extends over 14 amino acids. Germline V gene data show CDR1 as SNHLY and CDR2 as FYNNEI. The CDR3 DNA sequence: TGTGCCAGCCTACCCGAAGACTCTTACAATGAGCAGTTCTTC. This encodes CASLPEDSYNEQFF.

The chain carries TRBV7-9 and TRBJ2-7; TRBD1 matches 7 bases. V dropped 5 bases and J dropped 1; count of bases not matched to a gene: 2. This CDR3 contains 13 residues. Germline CDR1 and CDR2: SEHNR and FQNEAQ (reference sequence). This CDR3 is CASSMGQSYEQYF. The CDR3 nucleotides are TGTGCCAGCAGCATGGGACAGTCCTACGAGCAGTACTTC.

This clonotype appeared a single time. The chain uses TRBV2 and TRBJ1-5; D might be TRBD1 (5 bases). The ends were cut back, 4 bases at V and 3 bases at J, with 10 bases in the middle. This CDR3 comprises 14 residues. Germline V gives CDR1 SNHLY, CDR2 FYNNEI. The CDR3 DNA is TGTGCCAGCAGTGTTGACAGACCCAATCAGCCCCAGCATTTT. Residues: CASSVDRPNQPQHF.

The chain combines TRBV30 with TRBJ2-7, with D uncertain. Germline V CDR1 and CDR2: GTSNPN, SVGIG (reference sequence). The CDR3 contains 12 residues. V shed 3 bases and J shed 1 base, with 7 bases lying between them. The CDR3 sequence: CAWSVVSYEQYF. CDR3 DNA: TGTGCCTGGAGCGTGGTATCCTACGAGCAGTACTTC.

The V call is TRBV9, the J call TRBJ1-3, with no clear D. CDR3 length equals 17 residues. The germline V gene encodes CDR1 SGDLS and CDR2 YYNGEE. The V end lost 0 bases, the J end lost 0 bases, and 13 bases lay between the germline ends. The CDR3 region is CASSVGGGRISGNTIYF. The DNA of the CDR3 is TGTGCCAGCAGCGTAGGGGGAGGACGGATCTCTGGAAACACCATATATTTT.

The chain uses TRBV29-1 and TRBJ1-1; D possibly corresponds to TRBD1 (5 bases). Germline lookup yields CDR1 SQVTM and CDR2 ANQGSEA. There are 13 residues in the CDR3. Trimming shortened V by 1 base and J by 6 bases, and 12 bases separated the two germline ends. The CDR3 sequence: CSVEVVQDAEAFF. For the CDR3, the DNA is TGCAGCGTTGAAGTTGTACAGGACGCTGAAGCTTTCTTT. Full variable domain (outside the CDR3, taken from reference TRBV29-1 and TRBJ1-1): SAVISQKPSRDICQRGTSLTIQCQVDSQVTMMFWYRQQPGQSLTLIATANQGSEATYESGFVIDKFPISRPNLTFSTLTVSNMSPEDSSIYLCSVEVVQDAEAFFGQGTRLTVV.

The chain uses TRBV6-4 and TRBJ2-3, with 7 nucleotides matching TRBD1. With 6 bases clipped from V and 4 bases from J, the junction kept 7 bases outside the gene matches. Germline V gives CDR1 MRHNA, CDR2 SNTAGT. The CDR3 has 14 amino acids. CDR3: CASSRTGSSDTQYF. The CDR3 nucleotides read TGTGCCAGCAGCAGGACAGGCTCCTCAGATACGCAGTATTTT.

This chain joins TRBV29-1 and TRBJ1-1; D is perhaps TRBD1 (6 bases). Trimming removed 6 bases at V and 3 bases at J, with 14 bases between. The CDR3 has 13 residues. Germline V CDR1 and CDR2: SQVTM, ANQGSEA. CDR3 protein: CSVLGGLDTEAFF. The CDR3 coding sequence is TGCAGCGTGTTGGGGGGGCTGGACACTGAAGCTTTCTTT.

The chain joins TRBV7-9 to TRBJ2-7; D remains unclear. Germline V gives CDR1 SEHNR, CDR2 FQNEAQ (reference sequence). Trimming removed 5 bases from V and 5 bases from J, with 10 bases in between. This CDR3 comprises 12 residues. The CDR3, as DNA: TGTGCCAGCAGCACCCGGGCCAACGAGCAGTACTTC. Translated, it gives CASSTRANEQYF.

The V and J genes are TRBV29-1 and TRBJ1-2, with D possibly matching TRBD1 (6 bases). The CDR3 contains 15 residues. The V and J ends lost 0 bases and 8 bases respectively, with 19 bases between them. In germline, CDR1 is SQVTM, CDR2 ANQGSEA. The CDR3 loop reads CSVEDQGSKGWGYTF. The DNA for the CDR3 is TGCAGCGTTGAAGATCAGGGGAGTAAAGGTTGGGGCTACACCTTC.

This clonotype appeared a single time. DNA for the CDR3: TGTGCCAGCAGCGTAAATATAAACCCCCGACAGGGTGACACAGATACGCAGTATTTT. Amino acids: CASSVNINPRQGDTDTQYF. The rearrangement joins TRBV9 to TRBJ2-3; 7 bases map to TRBD1. The V gene end was trimmed by 1 base and the J gene end by 2 bases; junction bases not matched to a gene: 16. This CDR3 is built from 19 residues. The V gene's germline CDR1 is SGDLS and CDR2 YYNGEE.

The DNA of the CDR3 is TGTGCCAGCAGGACAGGGGGGTTCAATCAGCCCCAGCATTTT. Protein sequence: CASRTGGFNQPQHF. V and J are TRBV2 and TRBJ1-5; TRBD1 aligns across 9 bases. The CDR3 runs to 14 residues. Germline V gives CDR1 SNHLY, CDR2 FYNNEI. The ends lost 6 bases at V and 3 bases at J; junction bases unmatched: 3.

There are a few counts of this clonotype. The chain uses TRBV20-1 and TRBJ2-7; TRBD2 might be the D (5 bases). Per germline, CDR1 DFQATT and CDR2 SNEGSKA (reference sequence). Deletions cut 0 bases from V and 0 bases from J, with 12 bases between. CDR3 length: 15 residues. The CDR3 is CSARDLVGSSYEQYF. DNA of the CDR3: TGCAGTGCTAGAGATCTAGTAGGGAGCTCCTACGAGCAGTACTTC.

The genes are TRBV12-3 or TRBV12-4 and TRBJ2-2; maybe TRBD2 (6 bases). This CDR3 is 14 amino acids long. Trimming stripped 6 bases from V and 3 bases from J, with 11 bases between. The CDR3 DNA is TGTGCCAGCAGAACCGGGAGTCACACCGGGGAGCTGTTTTTT. This encodes CASRTGSHTGELFF.

V is TRBV7-9 and J is TRBJ1-1; D call uncertain. Looked up from germline, CDR1 is SEHNR and CDR2 is FQNEAQ (reference sequence). Trimming removed 5 bases at V and 2 bases at J, with 15 bases between. There are 15 residues in the CDR3. CDR3 protein: CASSANSLPNTEAFF. CDR3 nucleotide sequence: TGTGCCAGCAGCGCCAACAGTTTACCTAACACTGAAGCTTTCTTT.

V gene TRBV3-1 combines with J gene TRBJ2-5, with D unclear. The germline V and J ends were trimmed by 0 bases and 2 bases, with 13 bases remaining between them. There are 16 residues in the CDR3. The germline CDR1 and CDR2 sequences are LGHDT and YNNKEL (reference sequence). This CDR3 is CASSQDRRRLQETQYF. Here the CDR3 DNA reads TGTGCCAGCAGCCAAGATCGGAGACGGTTACAAGAGACCCAGTACTTC.

This clonotype is a singleton in its sample. The chain recombines TRBV6-1 with TRBJ2-7, with D perhaps assigned TRBD1 or TRBD2 (5 bases each). This CDR3 region has 16 residues. Trimming stripped 1 base from V and 0 bases from J, with 13 bases between. CDR1 is MNHNS and CDR2 is SASEGT in the germline V gene. The CDR3 loop is CASSEGPGRSSYEQYF. DNA for the CDR3: TGTGCCAGCAGTGAAGGACCGGGACGGAGCTCCTACGAGCAGTACTTC.

This chain joins TRBV28 and TRBJ1-1; D is uncertain. Germline V gives CDR1 MDHEN, CDR2 SYDVKM. CDR3 size: 14 residues. Deletions cut 7 bases from V and 1 base from J, with 13 bases between. This chain's CDR3 is CASTPGQENTEAFF. The CDR3 DNA reads TGTGCCAGCACTCCCGGTCAGGAGAACACTGAAGCTTTCTTT.

This sequence joins TRBV7-3 and TRBJ2-5; D gene unclear. The germline gives CDR1 SGHTA, CDR2 FQGTGA. This CDR3 is built from 13 residues. The V end lost 1 base, the J end lost 2 bases, and 5 bases lay between the germline ends. DNA of the CDR3: TGTGCCAGCAGCTTAAAAGGGCAAGAGACCCAGTACTTC. Protein product: CASSLKGQETQYF.